These 10 T cell receptor beta chains were sequenced from one sample in a study of shared clonotypes between healthy human individuals. Some clones are missing from TCRdb's copy, which holds only in-frame ones; the method was immunoSEQ multiplex PCR. The sample lists about 2 million clones, roughly 96% occurring once. The sample consisted of naive CD4+ T cells sorted from blood. Described subset: CD45RA+ positively selected. The origin of the receptors is a man younger than 30 in good health.

This CDR3 reads CASSFTGGAGGYEQYF. In nucleotides, the CDR3 is TGCGCCAGCAGCTTCACAGGGGGCGCGGGTGGCTACGAGCAGTACTTC. V gene TRBV5-1 combines with J gene TRBJ2-7, with 9 positions matching TRBD1. Germline trimming cut 2 bases from V and 3 bases from J; bases unmatched to any gene: 9. The CDR3 spans 16 residues. Germline V gene data show CDR1 as SGHRS and CDR2 as YFSETQ.

With regard to this clone: In the same sample, other DNA sequences code for this CDR3. The chain joins TRBV7-2 to TRBJ1-1; D is unresolved. V was clipped by 1 base and J by 0 bases, with 6 bases between them. Germline CDR1 and CDR2: SGHTA and FQGNSA. The CDR3 has 14 amino acids. CDR3 in amino acids: CASSLGRVNTEAFF. The CDR3 DNA is TGTGCCAGCAGCTTAGGTAGGGTGAACACTGAAGCTTTCTTT.

This clone was found once. The J gene is TRBJ2-5, the V gene TRBV12-5, with D perhaps matching TRBD1 (5 bases). The V gene's germline CDR1 is LGHNT and CDR2 FRNRAP. The germline V and J ends were trimmed by 5 bases and 1 base, with 5 bases remaining between them. This CDR3 is built from 12 residues. The CDR3, as DNA: TGTGCTAGTGGTCAGGGCCAAGAGACCCAGTACTTC. Protein: CASGQGQETQYF. Drawing the rest from reference TRBV12-5 and TRBJ2-5, the complete variable domain is DARVTQTPRHKVTEMGQEVTMRCQPILGHNTVFWYRQTMMQGLELLAYFRNRAPLDDSGMPKDRFSAEMPDATLATLKIQPSEPRDSAVYFCASGQGQETQYFGPGTRLLVL.

The V and J genes are TRBV18 and TRBJ2-3; D is undetermined. Germline CDR1 KGHSH, CDR2 LQKENI. The CDR3 extends over 13 amino acids. V gave up 2 bases and J gave up 5 bases, with 8 bases separating them. CDR3 DNA: TGTGCCAGCTCACCATTGGGTCTAGATACGCAGTATTTT. This sequence encodes CASSPLGLDTQYF.

The V and J genes are TRBV27 and TRBJ1-3; TRBD1 aligns across 9 bases. Germline loops: CDR1 MNHEY, CDR2 SMNVEV (reference sequence). The trim removed 5 bases at V and 4 bases at J, leaving 6 bases unmatched. There are 15 residues in the CDR3. CDR3 nucleotides: TGTGCCAGCAGTACTGAGGGACAGGGAGGAAACACCATATATTTT. Encoded protein: CASSTEGQGGNTIYF.

The chain recombines TRBV7-8 with TRBJ1-5; 9 bases match TRBD1. V lost 2 bases, J lost 4 bases, and 9 bases stayed unmatched. The length of the CDR3 is 17 residues. Germline values: CDR1 SGHVS, CDR2 FQNEAQ. DNA for the CDR3: TGTGCCAGCAGCTTAACGACCGCACAGGGGGCTAATCAGCCCCAGCATTTT. As protein: CASSLTTAQGANQPQHF.

This chain links TRBV10-3 with TRBJ2-7; TRBD1 matches at 8 bases. V dropped 3 bases and J dropped 13; count of bases not matched to a gene: 8. The CDR3 covers 12 residues. CDR1 and CDR2 from the germline V gene are ENHRY and SYGVKD. Here the CDR3 reads CAISDIGDRSYF. The DNA for the CDR3 is TGTGCCATCAGTGATATTGGGGACAGGTCTTACTTC.

This chain links TRBV29-1 with TRBJ1-2; 10 bases match TRBD1. CDR3 length: 13 amino acids. Germline CDR1 reads SQVTM; CDR2 reads ANQGSEA. Trimming removed 7 bases from V and 2 bases from J; junction bases left unmatched: 4. The CDR3 DNA follows: TGCAGCGCCCAGGACAGGGGGAACTATGGCTACACCTTC. Translating gives CSAQDRGNYGYTF.

This rearrangement joins TRBV10-1 to TRBJ2-1; 8 bases match TRBD2. Germline assignment: CDR1 WNHNN and CDR2 SYGVQD (reference sequence). This CDR3 has 17 residues. J gave up 10 bases and V 8 bases, and 22 bases lay outside the gene matches. The CDR3 DNA follows: TGCGCCAGCGGAGGGGGAGGGGCGGGAGGCCCCCCAAGCGAGCAGTTCTTC. Its translation is CASGGGGAGGPPSEQFF.

The chain couples TRBV29-1 to TRBJ2-3, with unresolved D. Trimming took off 1 base at V and 2 bases at J, with 7 bases between the two ends. The CDR3 runs to 13 residues. The germline gives CDR1 SQVTM, CDR2 ANQGSEA. CDR3 coding DNA: TGCAGCGTTGAAGGCCCTAACACAGATACGCAGTATTTT. Protein sequence: CSVEGPNTDTQYF.